The rows below give T cell receptor beta chains drawn from one sample of a study of blood T cell repertoires in COVID-19. Assay used: immunoSEQ multiplex PCR; TCRdb lists only in-frame clones, some missing. The repertoire holds about 280,000 clones, with about 87% as singletons. Specimen: PBMCs or T cells enriched from blood (not recorded which). These receptors were obtained from a woman in her twenties or thirties with acute COVID-19. CDR3s include the opening cysteine and the closing phenylalanine or tryptophan. The order of the fields is J gene, V gene, CDR3 protein.

j_call: TRBJ1-3
v_call: TRBV28
cdr3_aa: CASSRGFNTIYF

j_call: TRBJ1-2
v_call: TRBV2
cdr3_aa: CASSERQGIGYGYTF

j_call: TRBJ1-1
v_call: TRBV5-1
cdr3_aa: CASSFMDRGRTEAFF

j_call: TRBJ1-2
v_call: TRBV5-1
cdr3_aa: CASSPRPGQVEGYTF

j_call: TRBJ1-2
v_call: TRBV6-1
cdr3_aa: CASSDRQGGGYTF

j_call: TRBJ1-2
v_call: TRBV6-1
cdr3_aa: CASSVDWTGGDRYGYTF

j_call: TRBJ2-2
v_call: TRBV7-3
cdr3_aa: CASSPKGDRGYKTGELFF

j_call: TRBJ2-7
v_call: TRBV7-7
cdr3_aa: CASSLGTGGSYEQYF

j_call: TRBJ2-7
v_call: TRBV28
cdr3_aa: CASTAGRGYEQYF

j_call: TRBJ1-4
v_call: TRBV18
cdr3_aa: CASSPSIPGEGEKLFF